Detailed here is one T cell receptor (beta chain). Alongside a J-beta primer mix, a sample-barcoded 5' primer served in a second PCR lasting about 7 to 12 cycles. TCRdb independently ran MiXCR on the 5' RACE reads; one entry per CDR3 protein. The data show about a million distinct CDR3 sequences, 35% to 40% seen once. The data stem from a study of blood T cells in healthy people across ages. Trimming stripped 8 bases from V and 4 bases from J, with 11 bases between. This CDR3 is built from 13 residues. Germline CDR1 is SNHLY and CDR2 is FYNNEI. The V gene is TRBV2, the J gene TRBJ1-4; possibly TRBD1 for D (5 bases). This receptor was taken from a man in his late teens or twenties in good health. The sample consisted of blood. The CDR3 sequence: CASWIQDNEKLFF. In DNA, the CDR3 is TGTGCCAGCTGGATACAGGATAATGAAAAACTGTTTTTT.